A single sample gave rise to the 32 T cell receptor beta chains below, sequenced in a study of T cell repertoires in cytomegalovirus infection. TCRdb re-derived calls from the reads in MiXCR, one entry per CDR3 protein. Here the sample spans about 360,000 distinct CDR3 sequences, about a sixth being singletons. Sample: PBMCs. All receptors come from a human donor in good health (CMV status not recorded). Some clones in this sample may be carry-over from other donors' samples.

The chain links TRBV2 to TRBJ1-1; no definite D call. This CDR3 has 12 amino acids. CDR1 SNHLY and CDR2 FYNNEI come from the germline V gene. V dropped 0 bases and J dropped 8 bases, with 7 bases sitting between them. The CDR3 nucleotides read TGTGCCAGCAGTGAAGCGGCCGTCGAAGCTTTCTTT. Translating it yields CASSEAAVEAFF.

There are a few counts of this clonotype. The chain recombines TRBV19 with TRBJ1-2; 9 bases are a match to TRBD1. Germline CDR1 LNHDA, CDR2 SQIVND (reference sequence). With 8 bases clipped from V and 7 bases from J, the junction kept 17 bases outside the gene matches. The CDR3 extends over 16 amino acids. The CDR3 DNA follows: TGTGCCAGTTCTTCACCTCCGGGACAGGGTACCGGTGGCTACACCTTC. Its translation: CASSSPPGQGTGGYTF.

The rearrangement links TRBV20-1 to TRBJ2-5; no clear D gene. Trimming took 3 bases from V and 5 from J, leaving 7 bases between them. There are 11 residues in the CDR3. Germline CDR1 reads DFQATT; CDR2 reads SNEGSKA (reference sequence). CDR3 nucleotide sequence: TGCAGTGCTAGTAAGCAGGAGACCCAGTACTTC. This encodes CSASKQETQYF.

This clonotype was counted at least ten times. V and J are TRBV7-2 and TRBJ1-3, with unresolved D. V lost 5 bases and J 0 bases, leaving 11 bases between the germline ends. The CDR3 spans 15 residues. In germline, CDR1 is SGHTA, CDR2 FQGNSA. Written as DNA, the CDR3 is TGTGCCAGCAGCCCGGACCCGGGCTCTGGAAACACCATATATTTT. Amino acids: CASSPDPGSGNTIYF.

This clonotype was counted at least ten times. The chain recombines TRBV7-9 with TRBJ2-3; 13 nucleotides match TRBD2. The V segment lost 5 bases and the J segment 2 bases; nucleotides outside the gene matches: 16. CDR1 and CDR2 (germline): SEHNR, FQNEAQ (reference sequence). The CDR3 covers 20 residues. CDR3 in DNA: TGTGCCAGCAGCCCTAGCCCAGGGACTAGCGGGACCGTTTACACAGATACGCAGTATTTT. Encoded protein: CASSPSPGTSGTVYTDTQYF.

J is TRBJ1-4 and V is TRBV4-1; weak D call: TRBD1 (6 bases). CDR3 size: 15 residues. Trimming pared 2 bases from V and 4 bases from J, leaving 11 bases between. Germline loops: CDR1 MGHRA, CDR2 YSYEKL. The CDR3 here is CASSQKQGYNEKLFF. The CDR3, as DNA: TGCGCCAGCAGCCAAAAACAGGGATATAATGAAAAACTGTTTTTT.

This clonotype was recorded many times. The V call is TRBV7-6, the J call TRBJ2-7; 9 bases agree with TRBD2. J lost 5 bases, V lost 8 bases, and 13 bases had no gene match. This CDR3 comprises 15 residues. Germline-derived CDR1 and CDR2 are SGHVS and FNYEAQ. The CDR3 loop is CASGGGRGGFNEQYF. The CDR3 DNA reads as TGTGCCAGCGGGGGGGGGCGGGGGGGCTTCAACGAGCAGTACTTC.

The V gene is TRBV7-4, the J gene TRBJ2-5, with D possibly TRBD1 on 6 matching bases. The CDR3 has 15 residues. Germline loops: CDR1 SGHVT, CDR2 SQSDAQ. The V end lost 4 bases, the J end lost 2 bases, and 14 bases lay between the germline ends. CDR3 sequence (DNA): TGTGCCAGCAGCTCTGGACAGACTATACAAGAGACCCAGTACTTC. Protein: CASSSGQTIQETQYF.

In its sample, this clonotype was seen many times. V usage is TRBV11-2 and J usage is TRBJ2-3; TRBD1 matches 9 bases. In germline, CDR1 is SGHAT, CDR2 FQNNGV. V dropped 4 bases and J dropped 4; count of bases not matched to a gene: 9. This CDR3 region has 16 residues. The CDR3 sequence: CASSWTGDWSPDTQYF. The CDR3 DNA is TGTGCCAGCAGCTGGACAGGGGATTGGAGCCCAGATACGCAGTATTTT.

This CDR3 reads CASSDQGALPFSGANVLTF. In nucleotides, the CDR3 is TGTGCCAGCAGCGATCAGGGGGCGCTCCCCTTCTCTGGGGCCAACGTCCTGACTTTC. The gene calls are TRBV2 and TRBJ2-6; 8 bases match TRBD1. The CDR3 has 19 amino acids. CDR1 and CDR2 (germline): SNHLY, FYNNEI. With 6 bases clipped from V and 0 bases from J, the junction kept 13 bases outside the gene matches.

The sample holds many counts of this clonotype. The chain's CDR3 is CASSRQAYPESSGNTIYF. The CDR3, as DNA: TGTGCCAGTAGTCGACAGGCGTACCCTGAGAGCTCTGGAAACACCATATATTTT. V gene TRBV19 combines with J gene TRBJ1-3, with D perhaps matching TRBD1 (6 bases). Trimming shortened V by 5 bases and J by 0 bases, and 20 bases separated the two germline ends. This CDR3 has 18 amino acids. CDR1 and CDR2 (germline): LNHDA, SQIVND (reference sequence).

V is TRBV6-1 and J is TRBJ2-1, with D possibly being TRBD2 (5 bases). Germline CDR1 reads MNHNS; CDR2 reads SASEGT. Trimming removed 0 bases at V and 5 bases at J, with 8 bases between. The CDR3 is 14 amino acids. The CDR3 bases are TGTGCCAGCAGTGAAGCAATGGGAGACAATGAGCAGTTCTTC. Its translation: CASSEAMGDNEQFF.

This clonotype has more than one count but fewer than ten. The rearrangement uses TRBV5-5 and TRBJ1-1; D gene ambiguous. V was pared by 0 bases and J by 5 bases, with 5 bases between. Germline values: CDR1 SGHKS, CDR2 YYEKEE (reference sequence). There are 12 residues in the CDR3. CDR3 loop: CASSLGLTEAFF. The CDR3 bases are TGTGCCAGCAGCTTGGGGTTAACTGAAGCTTTCTTT.

This clonotype turned up a few times. The gene calls are TRBV6-2 or TRBV6-3 and TRBJ2-1; D gene unclear. V was trimmed by 4 bases and J by 2 bases, leaving 15 bases between them. Germline values: CDR1 MNHEY, CDR2 SVGEGT. CDR3 length: 16 residues. This chain's CDR3 is CASSSPGPATYNEQFF. DNA of the CDR3: TGTGCCAGCAGTTCTCCTGGACCAGCCACCTACAATGAGCAGTTCTTC.

This clonotype was seen a handful of times. The chain couples TRBV19 to TRBJ1-3; TRBD1 is a possible D gene (6 bases). CDR1 and CDR2 (germline): LNHDA, SQIVND (reference sequence). The V end was cut by 3 bases, the J end by 4 bases, with 16 bases between. The CDR3 contains 16 residues. In DNA, the CDR3 is TGTGCCAGTAGTATTCGTGGCAGGGGAGAAGGAAACACCATATATTTT. It is translated as CASSIRGRGEGNTIYF. Variable domain in full (rest from reference TRBV19 and TRBJ1-3): DGGITQSPKYLFRKEGQNVTLSCEQNLNHDAMYWYRQDPGQGLRLIYYSQIVNDFQKGDIAEGYSVSREKKESFPLTVTSAQKNPTAFYLCASSIRGRGEGNTIYFGEGSWLTVV.

This clonotype was counted a few times. J is TRBJ2-7 and V is TRBV7-2; the D gene is possibly TRBD2 (5 bases). Germline V gene lookup returns CDR1 SGHTA and CDR2 FQGNSA. V lost 4 bases and J lost 7, with 11 bases in between. This CDR3 comprises 12 residues. This chain's CDR3 is CASSSFPGEQYF. Written as DNA, the CDR3 is TGTGCCAGCAGCTCCTTCCCGGGGGAGCAGTACTTC.

This clonotype has only a few counts. The gene calls are TRBV7-9 and TRBJ2-7; D possibly uses TRBD1 or TRBD2 (5 bases each). CDR1 and CDR2 from the germline V gene are SEHNR and FQNEAQ (reference sequence). Trimming removed 5 bases at V and 1 base at J, with 15 bases between. This CDR3 contains 15 residues. The CDR3 coding sequence is TGTGCCAGCAGCCCTACGGGACCGAAATCCTACGAGCAGTACTTC. As protein: CASSPTGPKSYEQYF. The whole variable domain, remainder taken from reference TRBV7-9 and TRBJ2-7, is DTGVSQNPRHKITKRGQNVTFRCDPISEHNRLYWYRQTLGQGPEFLTYFQNEAQLEKSRLLSDRFSAERPKGSFSTLEIQRTEQGDSAMYLCASSPTGPKSYEQYFGPGTRLTVT.

This clonotype was seen a few times. This sequence joins TRBV15 and TRBJ1-1; the match to TRBD1 covers 7 bases. Unmatched junction bases numbered 6, after V lost 4 bases and J lost 1 base. The CDR3 is made up of 15 amino acids. Germline lookup yields CDR1 LNHNV and CDR2 YYDKDF (reference sequence). The CDR3: CATSTGTAPNTEAFF. In DNA, the CDR3 is TGTGCCACCAGCACAGGGACAGCGCCGAACACTGAAGCTTTCTTT.

The V gene is TRBV7-9, the J gene TRBJ2-3; D is possibly TRBD2 (7 bases). Per germline, CDR1 SEHNR and CDR2 FQNEAQ (reference sequence). The CDR3 has 14 amino acids. Trimming took off 5 bases at V and 5 bases at J, with 14 bases between the two ends. Here the CDR3 DNA reads TGTGCCAGCAGCGTAGGGGGGGGCCGAGATACGCAGTATTTT. Its translation: CASSVGGGRDTQYF.

The chain combines TRBV12-3 or TRBV12-4 with TRBJ2-3; TRBD2 matches at 13 bases. The CDR3 runs 16 residues. Trimming cost V 4 bases and J 4 bases; bases outside gene matches: 5. DNA for the CDR3: TGTGCCAGCAGTTCACGGACTAGCGGGAGTGCAGATACGCAGTATTTT. It is translated as CASSSRTSGSADTQYF.

This chain uses TRBV28 with TRBJ1-2; D is undetermined. The CDR3 runs to 12 residues. Germline V gene lookup returns CDR1 MDHEN and CDR2 SYDVKM. V lost 8 bases to trimming and J lost 1 base, with 8 bases between them. CDR3 region: CASGSLNYGYTF. CDR3 nucleotides: TGTGCCAGCGGTAGCCTTAACTATGGCTACACCTTC.

This clonotype showed up just a few times. This chain joins TRBV2 and TRBJ1-2, with 10 bases matching TRBD1. Germline V gene data show CDR1 as SNHLY and CDR2 as FYNNEI. V was clipped by 6 bases and J by 11 bases; unmatched bases: 15. This CDR3 spans 15 amino acids. CDR3 sequence: CASSRQGALSPGYTF. CDR3 DNA sequence: TGTGCCAGCAGCCGACAGGGGGCACTTAGCCCTGGGTACACCTTC.

V usage is TRBV12-3 or TRBV12-4 and J usage is TRBJ2-1; 8 bases align to TRBD2. Unmatched junction bases numbered 2, after V lost 1 base and J lost 6 bases. This CDR3 spans 14 amino acids. CDR3 region: CASSLVGLVNEQFF. In DNA form, the CDR3 reads TGTGCCAGCAGTTTAGTGGGACTAGTCAATGAGCAGTTCTTC.

This clonotype has only a few counts. This sequence joins TRBV7-7 and TRBJ2-3; D may be TRBD1 or TRBD2 (5 bases each). V lost 1 base and J lost 1, with 12 bases in between. The germline V gene has CDR1 SSHAT and CDR2 FNYEAQ (reference sequence). The CDR3 runs to 16 residues. CDR3 nucleotide sequence: TGTGCCAGCAGCTTAGGGGGCGGAGGCGGCACAGATACGCAGTATTTT. Amino acid sequence: CASSLGGGGGTDTQYF.

This clonotype was observed many times. The rearrangement joins TRBV7-2 to TRBJ2-1; D might be TRBD1 or TRBD2, each matching 6 bases. The V gene lost 5 bases and the J gene lost 10 bases, with 18 bases spanning the gap. The germline CDR1 and CDR2 sequences are SGHTA and FQGNSA. The CDR3 spans 14 residues. CDR3 sequence (DNA): TGTGCCAGCAGCCCGGGCTGGGGGGCCTACGAGCAGTTCTTC. Translating it yields CASSPGWGAYEQFF.

This clonotype has a handful of counts. V is TRBV5-1 and J is TRBJ2-7; 8 positions agree with TRBD2. Germline V gene lookup returns CDR1 SGHRS and CDR2 YFSETQ. After removal of 0 bases from V and 2 bases from J, the junction contained 7 bases not matched to a gene. This CDR3 spans 16 amino acids. This CDR3 is CASSLAETSVAYEQYF. The CDR3 region has the DNA TGCGCCAGCAGCTTGGCCGAGACTAGCGTTGCCTACGAGCAGTACTTC. Complete variable domain (other parts from reference TRBV5-1 and TRBJ2-7): KAGVTQTPRYLIKTRGQQVTLSCSPISGHRSVSWYQQTPGQGLQFLFEYFSETQRNKGNFPGRFSGRQFSNSRSEMNVSTLELGDSALYLCASSLAETSVAYEQYFGPGTRLTVT.

This clonotype was recorded at least ten times. The chain has TRBV12-3 or TRBV12-4 and TRBJ2-5; 8 nucleotides agree with TRBD2. V shed 6 bases and J 10 bases; nucleotides not matched to a gene: 13. The CDR3 is made up of 14 amino acids. CDR3 nucleotide sequence: TGTGCCAGCAGCCTGACTACTAGCGGCGGCGGCCAGTACTTC. The encoded protein is CASSLTTSGGGQYF.

This clonotype showed up just a few times. The rearrangement links TRBV7-9 to TRBJ1-2, with D perhaps matching TRBD1 (6 bases). Trimming stripped 4 bases from V and 4 bases from J, with 16 bases between. In germline, CDR1 is SEHNR, CDR2 FQNEAQ (reference sequence). CDR3 length: 15 amino acids. The CDR3 sequence is CASSSIQGSLYGYTF. The CDR3 coding sequence is TGTGCCAGCAGCTCGATTCAGGGGTCCCTCTATGGCTACACCTTC.

This clonotype came up a few times. The chain employs TRBV5-4 and TRBJ1-2, with a tentative D call TRBD1 (5 bases). The CDR3 consists of 14 residues. V was shortened by 7 bases and J by 3 bases, with 16 bases between the two germline ends. In germline, CDR1 is SGHNT, CDR2 YYREEE (reference sequence). The DNA of the CDR3 is TGTGCCAGCTATACCCCATCGGGGGACTATGGCTACACCTTC. Translating it yields CASYTPSGDYGYTF.

There are a few counts of this clonotype. This chain links TRBV5-5 with TRBJ1-5; D gene unclear. This CDR3 is built from 14 residues. Germline CDR1 SGHKS, CDR2 YYEKEE (reference sequence). The ends were cut back, 0 bases at V and 6 bases at J, with 10 bases in the middle. CDR3 in DNA: TGTGCCAGCAGCTTGGTCGGGGTCTCTCAGCCCCAGCATTTT. It specifies CASSLVGVSQPQHF.

Ten or more counts support this clonotype. This chain uses TRBV7-2 with TRBJ2-1; TRBD2 aligns across 9 bases. CDR1 SGHTA and CDR2 FQGNSA come from the germline V gene. The CDR3 is made up of 15 amino acids. V trimming: 3 bases; J trimming: 7 bases; junction bases outside the gene matches: 7. CDR3 coding DNA: TGTGCCAGCAGCTTGCGATCAACTAGCGGGAATGAGCAGTTCTTC. Its translation: CASSLRSTSGNEQFF. Full variable domain (outside the CDR3, taken from reference TRBV7-2 and TRBJ2-1): GAGVSQSPSNKVTEKGKDVELRCDPISGHTALYWYRQSLGQGLEFLIYFQGNSAPDKSGLPSDRFSAERTGGSVSTLTIQRTQQEDSAVYLCASSLRSTSGNEQFFGPGTRLTVL.

This clonotype was observed at least ten times. The chain recombines TRBV7-2 with TRBJ2-5; D is unresolved. CDR3 length equals 13 residues. The germline V and J ends were trimmed by 6 bases and 2 bases, with 10 bases remaining between them. Germline-derived CDR1 and CDR2 are SGHTA and FQGNSA. The CDR3: CASRRLSQETQYF. The CDR3 DNA is TGTGCCAGCAGACGACTGTCTCAAGAGACCCAGTACTTC.